This TCR beta chain appears in the sequencing data of a study of T-cell reconstitution after alpha-beta-depleted transplantation in children. As it was prepared, the TCRbeta library received unique molecular identifiers. A single record per CDR3 protein comes from TCRdb applying MiXCR to the PCR reads. The sample carries fewer than 90,000 distinct CDR3 sequences, 6% to 8.5% recorded once. The CDR3 has 19 amino acids. Concerning this clonotype itself: Germline and junction disagree at one end, which may indicate a read error.

The sequence derives from a human donor who donated a stem cell graft to a child with acute lymphoblastic leukemia. The sample was PBMCs from the stem cell graft donor, taken from the stem cell graft. This sequence joins TRBV12-3 or TRBV12-4 and TRBJ2-1; 11 nucleotides agree with TRBD2. CDR3 region: CTSSLVSRGLAGGYNEQFF. The CDR3, as DNA: TGTACCAGCAGTTTAGTCTCAAGGGGGCTAGCGGGAGGATACAATGAGCAGTTCTTC.